These T cell receptor beta chains were read from a single sample in a study of CD8+CD57+ T cells in acquired aplastic anemia. TCRdb independently ran MiXCR on the reads; one entry per CDR3 protein. The table includes approximately 150,000 distinct CDR3 sequences, less than 60% detected once. The material sequenced was sorted CD4+, CD8+, or CD8+CD57+ T cells (not recorded which) from PBMCs. The receptors here all came from a human donor with aplastic anemia. Both conserved end residues are part of each CDR3. A D gene is named only where the DNA matches it firmly. Clone size appears in some rows only: once, few, many, or a class for an expanded clone.

D gene | CDR3 length | J gene | clone size | V gene | CDR3 protein | CDR3 DNA
. | 14 | TRBJ1-6 | . | TRBV12-3/TRBV12-4 | CASSSPTGNSPLHF | TGTGCCAGCAGTTCCCCCACGGGGAATTCACCCCTCCACTTT
TRBD2 | 16 | TRBJ2-7 | few | TRBV7-6 | CASSFPEREGTYEQYF | TGTGCCAGCAGCTTCCCCGAGCGGGAGGGAACCTACGAGCAGTACTTC
. | 14 | TRBJ2-7 | . | TRBV7-3 | CASSADSRPYEQYF | TGTGCCAGCAGTGCGGACAGTCGACCCTACGAGCAGTACTTC
. | 17 | TRBJ1-5 | . | TRBV6-1 | CASTQRGGIGSNQPQHF | TGTGCCAGCACTCAAAGGGGGGGCATTGGGAGCAATCAGCCCCAGCATTTT
TRBD1 | 13 | TRBJ2-5 | . | TRBV29-1 | CSVAGQGLETQYF | TGCAGCGTAGCGGGACAGGGGTTGGAGACCCAGTACTTC
TRBD1 | 14 | TRBJ1-4 | many | TRBV5-5 | CASSFDRGGEKLFF | TGTGCCAGCAGCTTCGACAGGGGAGGCGAAAAACTGTTTTTT
TRBD1 | 14 | TRBJ2-4 | . | TRBV18 | CASSQGAAKNIQYF | TGTGCCAGCTCCCAGGGGGCGGCCAAAAACATTCAGTACTTC
. | 15 | TRBJ2-1 | . | TRBV19 | CASTRTADSYNEQFF | TGTGCCAGTACAAGAACAGCTGACTCCTACAATGAGCAGTTCTTC
. | 15 | TRBJ2-5 | many | TRBV2 | CASSEALGSQRTQYF | TGTGCCAGCAGTGAAGCGCTTGGGAGCCAAAGGACCCAGTACTTC
. | 14 | TRBJ2-2 | many | TRBV7-2 | CASSLAGHTGELFF | TGTGCCAGCAGCTTGGCCGGCCACACCGGGGAGCTGTTTTTT
. | 13 | TRBJ1-1 | many | TRBV3-1 | CASSHNRATEAFF | TGTGCCAGCAGCCACAACAGGGCCACTGAAGCTTTCTTT
TRBD2 | 14 | TRBJ2-3 | . | TRBV7-3 | CASSSLAGGDTQYF | TGTGCCAGCAGCTCATTAGCGGGAGGAGATACGCAGTATTTT
TRBD2 | 16 | TRBJ2-7 | . | TRBV13 | CASSLATSGGGYEQYF | TGTGCCAGCAGCTTAGCCACTAGCGGGGGGGGCTACGAGCAGTACTTC
TRBD2 | 16 | TRBJ2-1 | . | TRBV4-2 | CASSPGTSGRVNEQFF | TGTGCCAGCAGCCCCGGGACTAGCGGGAGGGTCAATGAGCAGTTCTTC
. | 14 | TRBJ2-1 | . | TRBV11-1 | CASSDLRTGYERFF | TGTGCCAGCAGCGACCTAAGGACGGGGTACGAGCGGTTCTTC
. | 15 | TRBJ2-7 | . | TRBV19 | CASSRSVAPPYEQYF | TGTGCCAGTAGTCGAAGTGTCGCTCCGCCTTACGAGCAGTACTTC
. | 13 | TRBJ2-7 | . | TRBV12-3/TRBV12-4 | CASSAEISYEQYF | TGTGCCAGCAGCGCCGAGATCTCCTACGAGCAGTACTTC
. | 11 | TRBJ2-4 | many | TRBV2 | CASKVGAVRYF | TGTGCCAGCAAGGTGGGGGCAGTTCGGTACTTC
TRBD1 | 17 | TRBJ1-1 | . | TRBV5-1 | CASSIPTGGGGSPEAFF | TGCGCCAGCAGCATACCAACAGGGGGCGGCGGGTCTCCTGAAGCTTTCTTT
. | 12 | TRBJ2-2 | . | TRBV7-8 | CASSSREGELFF | TGTGCCAGCAGCTCTAGAGAAGGGGAGCTGTTTTTT
TRBD1 | 15 | TRBJ2-7 | . | TRBV5-1 | CASSSTGAQSYEQYF | TGCGCCAGCAGCTCGACAGGGGCACAGTCCTACGAGCAGTACTTC
TRBD1 | 15 | TRBJ2-3 | many | TRBV7-2 | CASSRDRDYTDTQYF | TGTGCCAGCAGCAGGGACAGGGATTACACAGATACGCAGTATTTT
. | 14 | TRBJ1-2 | many | TRBV14 | CASSQDWRGYGYTF | TGTGCCAGCAGCCAAGATTGGAGGGGGTATGGCTACACCTTC
. | 12 | TRBJ2-3 | . | TRBV27 | CATGRGTDTQYF | TGTGCCACGGGTAGAGGCACAGATACGCAGTATTTT
. | 18 | TRBJ1-1 | many | TRBV20-1 | CSARATGLWGVSDTEAFF | TGCAGTGCTAGAGCCACAGGGCTGTGGGGGGTTAGTGACACTGAAGCTTTCTTT
. | 15 | TRBJ2-5 | many | TRBV9 | CASSVGASSPETQYF | TGTGCCAGCAGCGTAGGGGCTAGCTCCCCAGAGACCCAGTACTTC
. | 15 | TRBJ1-6 | many | TRBV2 | CASSEGETYNSPLHF | TGTGCCAGCAGTGAAGGGGAGACCTATAATTCACCCCTCCACTTT
. | 17 | TRBJ2-1 | . | TRBV5-1 | CASSLAGRTKTRNEQFF | TGCGCCAGCAGCTTGGCTGGCAGAACGAAGACACGTAATGAGCAGTTCTTC
. | 12 | TRBJ1-2 | few | TRBV20-1 | CSARDQERGYTF | TGCAGTGCTAGAGATCAGGAGCGAGGCTACACCTTC
. | 15 | TRBJ1-5 | . | TRBV19 | CASTPGTRGNQPQHF | TGCGCCAGTACTCCCGGGACCCGAGGGAATCAGCCCCAGCATTTT
. | 14 | TRBJ1-1 | . | TRBV12-3/TRBV12-4 | CASSFSSGNTEAFF | TGTGCCAGCAGTTTTTCTTCGGGGAACACTGAAGCTTTCTTT
TRBD2 | 15 | TRBJ2-3 | . | TRBV20-1 | CSALGDSGSTDTQYF | TGCAGTGCTCTAGGGGATAGCGGGAGTACAGATACGCAGTATTTT
. | 12 | TRBJ1-2 | many | TRBV11-1 | CASSLEVARYTF | TGTGCCAGCAGCCTCGAGGTGGCCAGGTACACCTTC
. | 12 | TRBJ2-1 | many | TRBV7-3 | CASSFLSGVQFF | TGTGCCAGCAGCTTCTTATCTGGAGTGCAGTTCTTC
. | 13 | TRBJ1-2 | . | TRBV19 | CASGTPLGAGNTF | TGTGCCAGTGGTACTCCGTTGGGGGCTGGAAACACCTTC
TRBD1 | 14 | TRBJ1-2 | many | TRBV4-1 | CASSQTAGTGGYTF | TGCGCCAGCAGCCAGACAGCCGGGACAGGTGGCTACACCTTC
. | 14 | TRBJ1-2 | . | TRBV20-1 | CSAEAQGRPNGYAF | TGCAGTGCCGAGGCGCAGGGAAGGCCCAATGGCTACGCCTTC
. | 14 | TRBJ1-4 | many | TRBV19 | CASRVQGGREKLFF | TGTGCCAGTAGAGTACAGGGTGGGCGAGAAAAACTGTTTTTT
TRBD2 | 17 | TRBJ2-3 | . | TRBV19 | CASSIDRTSGSTDTQYF | TGTGCCAGTAGTATAGACCGGACTAGCGGAAGCACAGATACGCAGTATTTT
. | 14 | TRBJ2-3 | once | TRBV19 | CASSEVGGRDTQYF | TGTGCCAGTAGTGAAGTGGGGGGCAGAGATACGCAGTATTTT
. | 14 | TRBJ1-1 | few | TRBV6-1 | CASSLEVQNTEAFF | TGTGCCAGCAGTTTAGAAGTACAGAACACTGAAGCTTTCTTT
TRBD1 | 13 | TRBJ1-2 | . | TRBV20-1 | CSARTGGGYGYTF | TGCAGTGCACGGACAGGGGGCGGGTATGGCTACACCTTC
. | 11 | TRBJ2-7 | . | TRBV12-3/TRBV12-4 | CASSSFKEQYF | TGTGCCAGCAGTTCGTTCAAGGAGCAGTACTTC
TRBD1 | 17 | TRBJ2-2 | . | TRBV12-3/TRBV12-4 | CASSLRPGQLNTGELFF | TGTGCCAGCAGTTTAAGGCCGGGACAGCTGAACACCGGGGAGCTGTTTTTT
. | 17 | TRBJ2-2 | many | TRBV20-1 | CSARGRELDWNTGELFF | TGCAGTGCTAGAGGCCGAGAACTGGATTGGAACACCGGGGAGCTGTTTTTT
. | 13 | TRBJ1-2 | . | TRBV24-1 | CATSDGAPYGYTF | TGTGCCACCAGTGATGGGGCCCCCTATGGCTACACCTTC